Shown below are 23 T cell receptor beta chains from a single sample sequenced in a study of cytomegalovirus exposure and HLA in healthy donors. The table came from immunoSEQ multiplex PCR; TCRdb's copy has only in-frame clones and leaves some out. The sample includes roughly 50,000 clones, around 90% of them seen just once. Sequenced material: PBMCs. These receptors all come from a woman in her late teens or twenties in good health and CMV-seropositive.

CDR3 in amino acids: CASSVGQAGHVRETQYF. CDR3 DNA: TGCGCCAGCAGCGTAGGTCAAGCGGGGCATGTTCGAGAGACCCAGTACTTC. V and J are TRBV5-1 and TRBJ2-5; TRBD2 aligns across 7 bases. The CDR3 length is 17 residues. The trim removed 4 bases at V and 4 bases at J, leaving 16 bases unmatched. Germline CDR1 and CDR2: SGHRS and YFSETQ.

The chain links TRBV28 to TRBJ2-7; possible D gene TRBD2, 6 bases. The CDR3 covers 13 residues. V lost 4 bases to trimming and J lost 2 bases, with 9 bases between them. CDR1 MDHEN and CDR2 SYDVKM come from the germline V gene. The CDR3 here is CASSSGEPYEQYF. Written as DNA, the CDR3 is TGTGCCAGCAGTTCGGGGGAACCCTACGAGCAGTACTTC.

This clone has a handful of counts. This sequence joins TRBV9 and TRBJ1-2; D is unresolved. Germline CDR1 SGDLS, CDR2 YYNGEE. This CDR3 is 13 amino acids long. The ends were cut back, 0 bases at V and 14 bases at J, with 17 bases in the middle. CDR3 DNA: TGTGCCAGCAGCGTAGATGAGGGCGGAGGGAATACCTTC. Its translation is CASSVDEGGGNTF.

The V gene is TRBV18, the J gene TRBJ2-1; 13 bases are shared with TRBD2. Unmatched junction bases numbered 20, after V lost 5 bases and J lost 7 bases. CDR3 length: 20 residues. Per the germline V gene, CDR1 is KGHSH and CDR2 is LQKENI. CDR3 amino acids: CASSSGTSGERRGLNNEQFF. The CDR3 coding sequence is TGTGCCAGCTCATCCGGGACTAGCGGGGAAAGAAGGGGTCTTAATAATGAGCAGTTCTTC.

CDR3 region: CASSLMGQGYQETQYF. The CDR3 bases are TGTGCCAGCAGCTTAATGGGACAGGGGTACCAAGAGACCCAGTACTTC. The J gene is TRBJ2-5, the V gene TRBV7-3; 10 bases are a match to TRBD1. In germline, CDR1 is SGHTA, CDR2 FQGTGA. The CDR3 extends over 16 amino acids. V shed 1 base, J shed 0 bases, and the junction held 2 bases outside the gene matches.

The chain is built from TRBV7-2 and TRBJ2-3; tentative D call: TRBD2 (6 bases). Per germline, CDR1 SGHTA and CDR2 FQGNSA. V was shortened by 5 bases and J by 7 bases, with 10 bases between the two germline ends. The CDR3 has 12 residues. The CDR3 DNA reads as TGTGCCAGCAGCCGGACTATCCATACGCAGTATTTT. Its translation is CASSRTIHTQYF.

A single count supports this clone. The rearrangement links TRBV9 to TRBJ1-1; TRBD1 agrees at 8 bases. The CDR3 contains 22 residues. Germline V lookup: CDR1 SGDLS, CDR2 YYNGEE. The junction had 27 bases not matched to a gene; V was cut back by 0 bases and J by 5 bases. The CDR3 loop reads CASSVDIHVGRGAGGAKTEAFF. The CDR3 DNA reads TGTGCCAGCAGCGTAGATATTCATGTGGGTCGCGGGGCAGGGGGCGCGAAGACTGAAGCTTTCTTT.

The chain uses TRBV4-1 and TRBJ2-5; D is perhaps TRBD2 (5 bases). This CDR3 spans 13 amino acids. Germline CDR1 is MGHRA and CDR2 is YSYEKL. Trimming took off 0 bases at V and 10 bases at J, with 12 bases between the two ends. CDR3 DNA: TGCGCCAGCAGCCAAGATCGCACCCGGGACCAGTACTTC. It encodes CASSQDRTRDQYF.

The table lists this clone with a count of one. The chain carries TRBV21-1 and TRBJ2-7; the DNA was not used to check the table's D call, TRBD1. TRBV21-1 is a listed pseudogene. The CDR3 is made up of 17 amino acids. The CDR3 protein is CASPLSDGRVGSYEQYF. The DNA for the CDR3 is TGTGCCAGCCCTTTGTCCGACGGCAGGGTGGGCTCCTACGAGCAGTACTTC.

The V call is TRBV6-5, the J call TRBJ1-2, with a weak D call TRBD1 (5 bases). This CDR3 region has 14 residues. Trimming stripped 6 bases from V and 4 bases from J, with 15 bases between. Germline CDR1 MNHEY, CDR2 SVGAGI. DNA of the CDR3: TGTGCCAGCAGACCCGGGGGTTCAGCCTATGGCTACACCTTC. Protein product: CASRPGGSAYGYTF.

This clone was counted at least ten times. V gene TRBV19 combines with J gene TRBJ2-7; TRBD1 matches 7 bases. V shed 3 bases and J 4 bases; nucleotides not matched to a gene: 6. Per the germline V gene, CDR1 is LNHDA and CDR2 is SQIVND (reference sequence). CDR3 length: 14 residues. CDR3 sequence: CASSIGQGDYEQYF. CDR3 DNA: TGTGCCAGTAGTATCGGGCAGGGGGATTACGAGCAGTACTTC.

The genes are TRBV28 and TRBJ1-1; 9 nucleotides align to TRBD1. Losses at the gene ends were 5 bases for V and 6 bases for J; bases not matched to a gene: 7. Per germline, CDR1 MDHEN and CDR2 SYDVKM. The CDR3 consists of 14 residues. DNA for the CDR3: TGTGCCAGCAGTCGGGACAGGGTAATAGCTGAAGCTTTCTTT. Its translation is CASSRDRVIAEAFF.

The V call is TRBV7-3, the J call TRBJ2-3; D possibly corresponds to TRBD2 (6 bases). In germline, CDR1 is SGHTA, CDR2 FQGTGA. Trimming shortened V by 5 bases and J by 4 bases, and 19 bases separated the two germline ends. This CDR3 region has 16 residues. The CDR3 DNA sequence: TGTGCCAGCAGCAGTAGCGGTGGGGGAGGCGCAGATACGCAGTATTTT. Translating gives CASSSSGGGGADTQYF.

The V gene is TRBV9, the J gene TRBJ2-7, with 8 bases matching TRBD1. Germline-derived CDR1 and CDR2 are SGDLS and YYNGEE. The CDR3 contains 15 residues. Trimming cost V 3 bases and J 0 bases; bases outside gene matches: 5. The CDR3 loop is CASSADRAGSYEQYF. The CDR3 DNA reads TGTGCCAGCAGCGCGGACAGGGCCGGCTCCTACGAGCAGTACTTC.

The CDR3 loop is CASSIRTENTGELFF. The CDR3 DNA sequence: TGTGCCAGCAGTATCCGGACAGAAAACACCGGGGAGCTGTTTTTT. The chain combines TRBV6-5 with TRBJ2-2; TRBD1 is a possible D gene (6 bases). This CDR3 has 15 amino acids. CDR1 is MNHEY and CDR2 is SVGAGI in the germline V gene. Trimming cost V 5 bases and J 2 bases, with 12 bases left between them.

As to this clone: A junction boundary mismatches the germline segment, possibly from a read error. The chain uses TRBV6-6 and TRBJ1-1; TRBD1 agrees at 8 bases. Per germline, CDR1 MNHNY and CDR2 SVGAGI (reference sequence). This CDR3 contains 11 residues. The CDR3 nucleotides read TGTGCCAGCAGCCCTTCCCGGACAGGGACATTT. Translation: CASSPSRTGTF.

This clone was seen only once. J is TRBJ1-3 and V is TRBV5-4; D may be TRBD1 (6 bases). Trimming stripped 2 bases from V and 0 bases from J, with 12 bases between. CDR3 size: 16 residues. Looked up from germline, CDR1 is SGHNT and CDR2 is YYREEE (reference sequence). The CDR3 protein is CASSLGQSISGNTIYF. The CDR3 coding sequence is TGTGCCAGCAGCTTAGGACAGTCTATCTCTGGAAACACCATATATTTT.

For the CDR3, the DNA is TGTGCCAGCAGGTCATTCAGACAGGCAGATACGCAGTATTTT. Its translation: CASRSFRQADTQYF. V is TRBV7-2 and J is TRBJ2-3; a possible D gene is TRBD1 (6 bases). The germline gives CDR1 SGHTA, CDR2 FQGNSA. CDR3 size: 14 residues. Trimming pared 6 bases from V and 4 bases from J, leaving 14 bases between.

For the CDR3, the DNA is TGTGCCAGTAGTACAACAGGGGCCGGGGCCAACGTCCTGACTTTC. Translated, it gives CASSTTGAGANVLTF. The genes are TRBV19 and TRBJ2-6, with 7 positions matching TRBD1. The J segment lost 4 bases and the V segment lost 4 bases, leaving 4 bases of the junction unmatched. Germline V gene lookup returns CDR1 LNHDA and CDR2 SQIVND (reference sequence). The CDR3 has 15 residues. Filled out from reference TRBV19 and TRBJ2-6, the complete variable domain reads DGGITQSPKYLFRKEGQNVTLSCEQNLNHDAMYWYRQDPGQGLRLIYYSQIVNDFQKGDIAEGYSVSREKKESFPLTVTSAQKNPTAFYLCASSTTGAGANVLTFGAGSRLTVL.

The rearrangement uses TRBV29-1 and TRBJ1-1; TRBD1 matches 9 bases. The CDR3 consists of 16 residues. Germline V gives CDR1 SQVTM, CDR2 ANQGSEA. The V segment lost 6 bases and the J segment 4 bases; nucleotides outside the gene matches: 15. CDR3 region: CSVSGQGGGMSTEAFF. The CDR3 coding sequence is TGCAGCGTCTCGGGACAGGGTGGGGGGATGAGCACTGAAGCTTTCTTT.

The CDR3 here is CASSYSGSSDTQYF. Here the CDR3 DNA reads TGTGCCAGCAGTTACTCCGGGAGTTCGGATACGCAGTATTTT. This sequence joins TRBV6-6 and TRBJ2-3; D may be TRBD2 (6 bases). The CDR3 extends over 14 amino acids. The V gene lost 0 bases and the J gene lost 6 bases, with 10 bases spanning the gap. CDR1 is MNHNY and CDR2 is SVGAGI in the germline V gene (reference sequence).

In this sample, this clone turned up once. The chain links TRBV7-9 to TRBJ1-1; D gene uncertain. The CDR3 is made up of 13 amino acids. Deletions cut 5 bases from V and 4 bases from J, with 11 bases between. The germline V gene encodes CDR1 SEHNR and CDR2 FQNEAQ (reference sequence). The CDR3: CASSGGSFTEAFF. CDR3 DNA: TGTGCCAGCAGCGGAGGGTCGTTCACTGAAGCTTTCTTT.

V is TRBV12-5 and J is TRBJ2-1; 14 bases agree with TRBD2. The CDR3 is 15 amino acids. The V segment lost 7 bases and the J segment 9 bases; nucleotides outside the gene matches: 8. Germline loops: CDR1 LGHNT, CDR2 FRNRAP. This CDR3 reads CASVPTSGGAFEQFF. In nucleotides, the CDR3 is TGTGCTAGTGTCCCGACTAGCGGGGGGGCTTTTGAGCAGTTCTTC. Supplemented by reference TRBV12-5 and TRBJ2-1, the full variable domain reads DARVTQTPRHKVTEMGQEVTMRCQPILGHNTVFWYRQTMMQGLELLAYFRNRAPLDDSGMPKDRFSAEMPDATLATLKIQPSEPRDSAVYFCASVPTSGGAFEQFFGPGTRLTVL.